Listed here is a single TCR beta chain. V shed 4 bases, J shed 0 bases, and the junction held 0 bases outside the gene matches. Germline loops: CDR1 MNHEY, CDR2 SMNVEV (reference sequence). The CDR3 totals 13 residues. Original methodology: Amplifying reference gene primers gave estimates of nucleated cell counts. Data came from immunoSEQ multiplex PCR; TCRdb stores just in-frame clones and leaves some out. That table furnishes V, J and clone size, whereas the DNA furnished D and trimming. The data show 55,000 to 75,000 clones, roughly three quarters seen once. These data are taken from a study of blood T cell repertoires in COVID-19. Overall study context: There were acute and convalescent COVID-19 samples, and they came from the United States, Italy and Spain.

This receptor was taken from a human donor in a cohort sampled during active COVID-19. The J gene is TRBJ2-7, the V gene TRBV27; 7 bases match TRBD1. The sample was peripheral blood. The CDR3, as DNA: TGTGCCAGCAGTTACAGGGGCTCCTACGAGCAGTACTTC. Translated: CASSYRGSYEQYF.